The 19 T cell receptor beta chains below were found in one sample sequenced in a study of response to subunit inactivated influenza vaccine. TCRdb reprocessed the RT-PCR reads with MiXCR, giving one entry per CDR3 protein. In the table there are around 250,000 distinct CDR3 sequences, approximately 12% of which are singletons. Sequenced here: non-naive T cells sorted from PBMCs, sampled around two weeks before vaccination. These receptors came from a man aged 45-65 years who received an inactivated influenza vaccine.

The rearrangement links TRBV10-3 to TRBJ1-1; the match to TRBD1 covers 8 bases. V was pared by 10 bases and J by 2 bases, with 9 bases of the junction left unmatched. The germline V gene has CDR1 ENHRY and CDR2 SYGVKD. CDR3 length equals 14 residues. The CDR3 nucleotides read TGTGCCAGCGCACAGGGGGGTCGAAACACTGAAGCTTTCTTT. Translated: CASAQGGRNTEAFF.

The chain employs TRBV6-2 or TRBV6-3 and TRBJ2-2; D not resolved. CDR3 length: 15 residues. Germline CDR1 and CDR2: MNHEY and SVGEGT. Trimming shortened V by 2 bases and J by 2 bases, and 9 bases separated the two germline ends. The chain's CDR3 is CASSYLVANTGELFF. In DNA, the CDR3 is TGTGCCAGCAGTTACCTAGTCGCTAACACCGGGGAGCTGTTTTTT.

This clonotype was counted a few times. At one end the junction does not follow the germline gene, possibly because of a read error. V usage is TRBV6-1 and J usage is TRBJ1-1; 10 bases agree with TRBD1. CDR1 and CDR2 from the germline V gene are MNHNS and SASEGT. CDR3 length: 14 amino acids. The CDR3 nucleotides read TGTGCCAGCAGGAAGACAGGGGGCAACACTGAAGCTCTCTTT. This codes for CASRKTGGNTEALF.

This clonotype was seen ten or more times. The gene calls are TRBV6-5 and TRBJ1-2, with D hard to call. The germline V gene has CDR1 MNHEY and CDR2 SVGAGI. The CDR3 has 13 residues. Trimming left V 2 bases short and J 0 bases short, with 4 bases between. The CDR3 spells CASSYRANYGYTF. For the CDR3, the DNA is TGTGCCAGCAGTTACAGGGCTAACTATGGCTACACCTTC.

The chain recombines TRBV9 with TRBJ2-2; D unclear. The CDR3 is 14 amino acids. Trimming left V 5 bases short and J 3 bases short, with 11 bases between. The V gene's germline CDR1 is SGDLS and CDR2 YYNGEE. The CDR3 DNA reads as TGTGCCAGCAGAAGTAGGACGGACACCGGGGAGCTGTTTTTT. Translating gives CASRSRTDTGELFF.

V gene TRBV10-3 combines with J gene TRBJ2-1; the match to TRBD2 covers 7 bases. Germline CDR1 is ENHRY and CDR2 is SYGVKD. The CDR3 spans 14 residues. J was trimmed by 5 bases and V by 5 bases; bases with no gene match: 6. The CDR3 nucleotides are TGTGCCATCAGTACCCCCGGGACTAACAATGAGCAGTTCTTC. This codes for CAISTPGTNNEQFF.

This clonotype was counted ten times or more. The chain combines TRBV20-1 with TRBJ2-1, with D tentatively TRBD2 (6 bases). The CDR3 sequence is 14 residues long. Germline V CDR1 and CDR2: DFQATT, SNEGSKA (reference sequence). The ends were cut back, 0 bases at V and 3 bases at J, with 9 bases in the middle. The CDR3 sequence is CSARESGGYNEQFF. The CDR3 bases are TGCAGTGCTAGAGAGTCCGGGGGCTACAATGAGCAGTTCTTC.

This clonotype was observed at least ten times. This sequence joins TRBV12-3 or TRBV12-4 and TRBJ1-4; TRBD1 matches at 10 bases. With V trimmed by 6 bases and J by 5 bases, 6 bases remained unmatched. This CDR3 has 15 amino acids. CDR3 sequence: CASSPPTGGNEKLFF. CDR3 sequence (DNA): TGTGCCAGCAGCCCTCCGACAGGGGGCAATGAAAAACTGTTTTTT.

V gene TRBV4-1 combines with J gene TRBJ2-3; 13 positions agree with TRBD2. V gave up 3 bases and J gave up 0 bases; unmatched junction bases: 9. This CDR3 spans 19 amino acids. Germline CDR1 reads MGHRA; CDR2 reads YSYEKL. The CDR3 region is CASSHYRTSGGLSTDTQYF. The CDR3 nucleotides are TGCGCCAGCAGCCACTACCGGACTAGCGGGGGCCTTAGCACAGATACGCAGTATTTT.

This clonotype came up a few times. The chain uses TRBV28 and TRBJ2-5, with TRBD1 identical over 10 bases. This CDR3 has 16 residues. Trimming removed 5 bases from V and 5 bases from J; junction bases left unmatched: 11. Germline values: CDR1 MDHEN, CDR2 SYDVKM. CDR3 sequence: CASSKPGTGDYETQYF. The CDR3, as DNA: TGTGCCAGCAGTAAGCCCGGGACAGGGGATTATGAGACCCAGTACTTC.

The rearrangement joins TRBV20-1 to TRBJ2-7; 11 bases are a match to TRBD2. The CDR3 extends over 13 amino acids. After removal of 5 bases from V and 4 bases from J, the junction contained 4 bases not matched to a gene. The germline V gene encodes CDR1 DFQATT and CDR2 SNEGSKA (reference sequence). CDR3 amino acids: CSAFSGRGYEQYF. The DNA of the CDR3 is TGCAGTGCTTTTAGCGGGAGGGGGTACGAGCAGTACTTC.

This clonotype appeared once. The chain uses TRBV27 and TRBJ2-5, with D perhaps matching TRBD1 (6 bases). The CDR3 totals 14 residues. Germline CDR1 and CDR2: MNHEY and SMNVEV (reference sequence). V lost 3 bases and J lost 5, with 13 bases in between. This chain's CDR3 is CASSFSGVGETQYF. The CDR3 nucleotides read TGTGCCAGCAGTTTTTCAGGGGTCGGGGAGACCCAGTACTTC.

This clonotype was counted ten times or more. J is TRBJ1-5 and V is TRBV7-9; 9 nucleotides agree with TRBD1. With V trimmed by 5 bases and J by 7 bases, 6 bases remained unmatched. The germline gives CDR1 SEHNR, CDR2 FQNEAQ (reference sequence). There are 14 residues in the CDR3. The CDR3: CASSMGQGVQPQHF. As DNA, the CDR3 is TGTGCCAGCAGCATGGGACAGGGTGTACAGCCCCAGCATTTT. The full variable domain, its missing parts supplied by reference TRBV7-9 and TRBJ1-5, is DTGVSQNPRHKITKRGQNVTFRCDPISEHNRLYWYRQTLGQGPEFLTYFQNEAQLEKSRLLSDRFSAERPKGSFSTLEIQRTEQGDSAMYLCASSMGQGVQPQHFGDGTRLSIL.

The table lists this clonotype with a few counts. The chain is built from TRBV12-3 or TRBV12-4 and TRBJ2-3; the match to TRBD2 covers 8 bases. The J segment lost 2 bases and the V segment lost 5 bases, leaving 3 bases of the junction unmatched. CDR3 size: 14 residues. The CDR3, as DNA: TGTGCCAGCAGTCCTAGCGGGCCCACAGATACGCAGTATTTT. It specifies CASSPSGPTDTQYF.

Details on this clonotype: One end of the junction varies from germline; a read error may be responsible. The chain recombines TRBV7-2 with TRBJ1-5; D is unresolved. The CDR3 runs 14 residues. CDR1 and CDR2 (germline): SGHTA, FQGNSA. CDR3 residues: CASILAIGGQPQHF. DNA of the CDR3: TGTGCCAGCATCTTAGCTATAGGAGGTCAGCCCCAGCATTTT.

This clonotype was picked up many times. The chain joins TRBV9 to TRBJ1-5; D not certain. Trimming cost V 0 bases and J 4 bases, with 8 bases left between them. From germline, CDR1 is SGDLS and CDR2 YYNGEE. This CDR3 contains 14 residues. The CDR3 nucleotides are TGTGCCAGCAGCGTAGGGTCACAGAATCAGCCCCAGCATTTT. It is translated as CASSVGSQNQPQHF.

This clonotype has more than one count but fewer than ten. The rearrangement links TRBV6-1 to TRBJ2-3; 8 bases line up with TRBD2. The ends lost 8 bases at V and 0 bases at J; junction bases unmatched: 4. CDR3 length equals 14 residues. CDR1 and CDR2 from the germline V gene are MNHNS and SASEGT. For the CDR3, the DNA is TGTGCCAGCCGAGCGGGGGATAGCACAGATACGCAGTATTTT. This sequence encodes CASRAGDSTDTQYF.

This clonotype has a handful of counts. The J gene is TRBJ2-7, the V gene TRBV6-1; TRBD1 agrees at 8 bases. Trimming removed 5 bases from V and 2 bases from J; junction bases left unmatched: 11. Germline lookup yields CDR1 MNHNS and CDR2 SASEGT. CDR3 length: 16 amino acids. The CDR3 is CASSSLRQGNAYEQYF. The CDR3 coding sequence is TGTGCCAGCAGTAGCCTACGACAGGGGAACGCCTACGAGCAGTACTTC.

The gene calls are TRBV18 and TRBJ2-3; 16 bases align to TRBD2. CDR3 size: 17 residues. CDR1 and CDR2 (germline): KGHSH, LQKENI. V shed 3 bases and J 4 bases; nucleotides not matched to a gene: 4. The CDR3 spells CASSPPGLAGGADTQYF. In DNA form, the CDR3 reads TGTGCCAGCTCACCGCCGGGACTAGCGGGAGGGGCAGATACGCAGTATTTT.